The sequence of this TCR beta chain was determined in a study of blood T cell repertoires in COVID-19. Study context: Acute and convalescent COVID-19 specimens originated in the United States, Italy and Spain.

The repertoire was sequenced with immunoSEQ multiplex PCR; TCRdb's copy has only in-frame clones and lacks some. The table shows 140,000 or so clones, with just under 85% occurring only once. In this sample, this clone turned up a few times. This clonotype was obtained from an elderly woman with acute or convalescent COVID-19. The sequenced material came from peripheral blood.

Here the CDR3 DNA reads TGTGCCAGCAGTTACTCGATTTCACTCCCCTCTGAAGCTTTCTTT. This codes for CASSYSISLPSEAFF. The chain carries TRBV6-6 and TRBJ1-1; D not certain. The CDR3 spans 15 residues. The germline V gene encodes CDR1 MNHNY and CDR2 SVGAGI (reference sequence). Trimming left V 0 bases short and J 6 bases short, with 14 bases between.